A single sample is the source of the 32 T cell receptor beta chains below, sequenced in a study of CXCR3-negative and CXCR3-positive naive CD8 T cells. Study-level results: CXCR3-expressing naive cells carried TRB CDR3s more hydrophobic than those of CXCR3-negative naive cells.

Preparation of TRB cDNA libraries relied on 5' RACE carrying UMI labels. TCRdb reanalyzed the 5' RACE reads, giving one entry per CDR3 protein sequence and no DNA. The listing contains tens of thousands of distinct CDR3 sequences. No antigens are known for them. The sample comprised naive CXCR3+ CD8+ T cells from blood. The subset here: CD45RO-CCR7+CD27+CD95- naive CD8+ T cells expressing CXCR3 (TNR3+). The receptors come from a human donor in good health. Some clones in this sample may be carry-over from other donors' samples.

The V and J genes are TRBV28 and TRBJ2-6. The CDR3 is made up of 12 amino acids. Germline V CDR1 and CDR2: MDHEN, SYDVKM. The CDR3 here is CASLSGGNVLTF.

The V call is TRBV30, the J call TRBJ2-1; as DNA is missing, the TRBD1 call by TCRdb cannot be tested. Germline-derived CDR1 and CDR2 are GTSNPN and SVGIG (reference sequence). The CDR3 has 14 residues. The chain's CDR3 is CAWSTGEIYNEQFF.

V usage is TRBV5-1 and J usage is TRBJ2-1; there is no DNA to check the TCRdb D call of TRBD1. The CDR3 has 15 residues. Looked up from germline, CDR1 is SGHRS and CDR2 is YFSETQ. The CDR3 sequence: CANSLARGALNEQFF. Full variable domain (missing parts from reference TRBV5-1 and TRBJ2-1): KAGVTQTPRYLIKTRGQQVTLSCSPISGHRSVSWYQQTPGQGLQFLFEYFSETQRNKGNFPGRFSGRQFSNSRSEMNVSTLELGDSALYLCANSLARGALNEQFFGPGTRLTVL.

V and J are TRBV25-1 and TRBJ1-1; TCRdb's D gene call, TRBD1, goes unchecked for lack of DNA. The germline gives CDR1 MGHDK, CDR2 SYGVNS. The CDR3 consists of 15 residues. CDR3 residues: CASSPPAVGAAEAFF.

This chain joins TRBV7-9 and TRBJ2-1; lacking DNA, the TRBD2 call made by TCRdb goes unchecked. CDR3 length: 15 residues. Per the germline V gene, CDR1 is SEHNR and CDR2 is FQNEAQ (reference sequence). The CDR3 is CASSFGSGGYNEQFF.

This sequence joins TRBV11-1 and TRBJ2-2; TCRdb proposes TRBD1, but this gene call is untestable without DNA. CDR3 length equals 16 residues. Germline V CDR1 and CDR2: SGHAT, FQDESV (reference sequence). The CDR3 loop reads CASSLRRGAGTGELFF.

This chain's CDR3 is CASSQEGRGSYEQYF. This chain joins TRBV4-3 and TRBJ2-7. The CDR3 extends over 15 amino acids. Germline-derived CDR1 and CDR2 are LGHNA and YSLEER.

This CDR3 is CASSDGLDGRANTGELFF. The chain is built from TRBV9 and TRBJ2-2; the D call from TCRdb, TRBD2, cannot be confirmed without DNA. The CDR3 covers 18 residues. CDR1 SGDLS and CDR2 YYNGEE come from the germline V gene.

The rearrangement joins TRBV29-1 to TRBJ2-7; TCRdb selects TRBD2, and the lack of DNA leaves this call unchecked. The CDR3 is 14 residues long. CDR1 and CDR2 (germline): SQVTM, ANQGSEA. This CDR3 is CSVVGLAGGYEQYF.

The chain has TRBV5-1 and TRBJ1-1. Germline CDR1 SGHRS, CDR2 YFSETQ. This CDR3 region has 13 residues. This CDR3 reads CASSLDIGREAFF.

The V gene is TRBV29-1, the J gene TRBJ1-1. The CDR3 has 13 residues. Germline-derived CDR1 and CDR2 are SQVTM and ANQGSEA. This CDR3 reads CSAAPRPALGAFF.

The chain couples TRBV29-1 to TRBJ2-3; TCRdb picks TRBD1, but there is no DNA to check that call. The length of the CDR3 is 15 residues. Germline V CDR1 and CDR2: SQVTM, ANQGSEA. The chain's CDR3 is CSATRGGLSTDTQYF.

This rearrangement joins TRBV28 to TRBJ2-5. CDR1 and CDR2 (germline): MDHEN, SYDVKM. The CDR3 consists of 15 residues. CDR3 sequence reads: CASSLTVGFQETQYF.

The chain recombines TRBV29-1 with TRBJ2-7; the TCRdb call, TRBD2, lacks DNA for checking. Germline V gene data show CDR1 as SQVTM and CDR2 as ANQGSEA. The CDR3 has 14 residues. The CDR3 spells CSFAGGPGSYEQYF.

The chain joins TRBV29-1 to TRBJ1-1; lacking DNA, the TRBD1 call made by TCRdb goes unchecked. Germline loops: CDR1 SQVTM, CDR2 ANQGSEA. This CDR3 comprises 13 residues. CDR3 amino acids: CSVEQGWNTEAFF.

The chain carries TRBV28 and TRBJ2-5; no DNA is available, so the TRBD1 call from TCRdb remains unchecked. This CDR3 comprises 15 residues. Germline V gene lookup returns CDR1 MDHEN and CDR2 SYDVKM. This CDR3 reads CASSSPPGRSETQYF. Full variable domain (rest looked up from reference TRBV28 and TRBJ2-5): DVKVTQSSRYLVKRTGEKVFLECVQDMDHENMFWYRQDPGLGLRLIYFSYDVKMKEKGDIPEGYSVSREKKERFSLILESASTNQTSMYLCASSSPPGRSETQYFGPGTRLLVL.

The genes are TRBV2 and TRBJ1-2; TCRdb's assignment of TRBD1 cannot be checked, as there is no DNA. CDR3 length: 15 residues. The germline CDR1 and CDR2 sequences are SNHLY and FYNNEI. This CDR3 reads CASSEAQGLNYGYTF.

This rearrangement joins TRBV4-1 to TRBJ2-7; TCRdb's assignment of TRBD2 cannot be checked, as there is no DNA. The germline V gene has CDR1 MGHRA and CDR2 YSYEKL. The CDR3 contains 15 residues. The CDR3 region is CASSHLASPLYEQYF.

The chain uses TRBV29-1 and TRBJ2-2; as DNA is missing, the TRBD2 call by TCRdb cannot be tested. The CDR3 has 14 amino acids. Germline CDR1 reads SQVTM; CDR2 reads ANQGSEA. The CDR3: CSVVSRREGGELFF.

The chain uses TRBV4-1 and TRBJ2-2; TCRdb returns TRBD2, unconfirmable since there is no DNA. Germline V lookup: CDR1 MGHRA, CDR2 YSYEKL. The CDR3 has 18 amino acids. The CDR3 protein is CASSQENPAGGSGGELFF.

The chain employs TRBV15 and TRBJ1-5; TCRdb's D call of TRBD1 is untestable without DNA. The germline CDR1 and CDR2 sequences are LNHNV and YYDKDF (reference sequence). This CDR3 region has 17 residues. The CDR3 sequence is CATSRRGLGGSNQPQHF.

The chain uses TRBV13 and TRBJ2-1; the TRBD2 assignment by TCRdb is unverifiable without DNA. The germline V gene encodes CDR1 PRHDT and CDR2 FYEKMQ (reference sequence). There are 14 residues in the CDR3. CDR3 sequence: CASSFLQAGTRSFF.

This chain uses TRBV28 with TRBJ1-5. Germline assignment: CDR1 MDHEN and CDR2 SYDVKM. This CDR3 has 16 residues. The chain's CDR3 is CASSLTGLFSNQPQHF.

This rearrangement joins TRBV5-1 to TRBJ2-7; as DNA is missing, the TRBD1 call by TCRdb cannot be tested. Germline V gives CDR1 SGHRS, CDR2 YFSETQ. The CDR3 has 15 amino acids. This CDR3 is CASSITGTGDNEQYF.

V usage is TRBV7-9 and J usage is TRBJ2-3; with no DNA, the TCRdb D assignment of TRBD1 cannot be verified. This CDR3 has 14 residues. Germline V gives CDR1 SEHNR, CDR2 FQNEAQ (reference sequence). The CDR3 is CASSAVRGTDTQYF.

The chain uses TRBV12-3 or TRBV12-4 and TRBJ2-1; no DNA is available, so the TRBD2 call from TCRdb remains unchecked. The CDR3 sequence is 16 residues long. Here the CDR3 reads CASSSSTLEDYNEQFF.

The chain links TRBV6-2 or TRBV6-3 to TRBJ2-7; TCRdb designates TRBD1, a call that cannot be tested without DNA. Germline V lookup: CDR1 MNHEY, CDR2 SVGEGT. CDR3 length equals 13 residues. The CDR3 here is CASSWDNSYEQYF.

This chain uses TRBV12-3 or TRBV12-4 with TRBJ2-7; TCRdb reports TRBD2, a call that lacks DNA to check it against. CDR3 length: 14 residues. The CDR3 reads CASSPPGSPPEQYF.

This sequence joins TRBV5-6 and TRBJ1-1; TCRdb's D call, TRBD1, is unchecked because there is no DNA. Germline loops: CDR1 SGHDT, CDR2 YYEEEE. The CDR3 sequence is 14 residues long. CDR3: CASTRNRGDTEAFF.

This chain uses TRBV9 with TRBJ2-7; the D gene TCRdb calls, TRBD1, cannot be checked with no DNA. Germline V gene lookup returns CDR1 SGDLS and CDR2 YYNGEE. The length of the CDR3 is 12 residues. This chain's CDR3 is CASSATGFEQYF.

The CDR3 is CASGYGGTTEAFF. The rearrangement links TRBV12-5 to TRBJ1-1; TCRdb's assignment of TRBD1 cannot be checked, as there is no DNA. CDR3 length: 13 amino acids. Germline values: CDR1 LGHNT, CDR2 FRNRAP. Complete variable domain (other parts from reference TRBV12-5 and TRBJ1-1): DARVTQTPRHKVTEMGQEVTMRCQPILGHNTVFWYRQTMMQGLELLAYFRNRAPLDDSGMPKDRFSAEMPDATLATLKIQPSEPRDSAVYFCASGYGGTTEAFFGQGTRLTVV.

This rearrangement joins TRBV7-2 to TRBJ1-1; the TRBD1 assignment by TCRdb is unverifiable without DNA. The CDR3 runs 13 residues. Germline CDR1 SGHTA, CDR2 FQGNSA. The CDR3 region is CASIGAMNTEAFF.